This T cell receptor (beta chain) was observed in a study of T cell responses to AZD1222 COVID-19 vaccine. The method was immunoSEQ multiplex PCR; TCRdb's version includes in-frame clones alone and lacks a portion of them. The data hold over 55,000 clones, with roughly 84% observed a single time. Remarks on this clone: No antigen is known for it.

Findings of the study overall: After two AZD1222 doses, spike-specific TCR breadth and depth rose versus day 0. Mapped onto spike, vaccine-associated CD4 TCRs spanned it and were dominant at 160-218 and 743-854. AZD1222 recipients seropositive at baseline numbered only five to seven. The sample set comprised mostly white British donors with more females, and clonal diversity was possibly underestimated.

There are 16 residues in the CDR3. Germline CDR1 SGHTA, CDR2 FQGNSA. The ends lost 5 bases at V and 0 bases at J; junction bases unmatched: 7. This specimen was peripheral blood, taken on day 0 of AZD1222 vaccination. The clonotype was recovered from an adult in good health. The J gene is TRBJ2-7, the V gene TRBV7-2, with 10 positions matching TRBD1. CDR3 bases: TGTGCCAGCAGCGAACCCGGGACAGGGGTCTCCTACGAGCAGTACTTC. It yields the protein CASSEPGTGVSYEQYF. The whole variable domain, remainder taken from reference TRBV7-2 and TRBJ2-7, is GAGVSQSPSNKVTEKGKDVELRCDPISGHTALYWYRQSLGQGLEFLIYFQGNSAPDKSGLPSDRFSAERTGGSVSTLTIQRTQQEDSAVYLCASSEPGTGVSYEQYFGPGTRLTVT.